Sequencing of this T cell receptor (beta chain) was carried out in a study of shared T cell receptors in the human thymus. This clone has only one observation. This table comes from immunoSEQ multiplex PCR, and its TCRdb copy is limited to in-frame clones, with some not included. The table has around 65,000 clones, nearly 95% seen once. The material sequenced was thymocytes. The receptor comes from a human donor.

The CDR3 nucleotides are TGTGCCAGCAGTGAAGCCCGACAGGGAACTAATGAAAAACTGTTTTTT. Protein sequence: CASSEARQGTNEKLFF. The genes are TRBV6-1 and TRBJ1-4, with TRBD1 matching 7 bases. This CDR3 spans 16 amino acids. From germline, CDR1 is MNHNS and CDR2 SASEGT. J was trimmed by 1 base and V by 0 bases; bases with no gene match: 2.